The clone carrying this T cell receptor (beta chain) was detected only a few times. Antigen: not known. These data originate in a study of blood T cells in healthy people across ages. Study details: When template switching was applied, about one barcoded beta molecule was captured per two T cells.

V lost 0 bases and J 8 bases, leaving 16 bases between the germline ends. Looked up from germline, CDR1 is PRHDT and CDR2 is FYEKMQ (reference sequence). The CDR3 is made up of 16 amino acids. Study-level findings and limits: Diversity estimated from one million T cells was considered an underestimate. Diversity of TCR beta correlated strongly with naive T cell percentage.

Primed by a sample-barcoded 5' primer and a J-beta primer mix, a second PCR proceeded for about 6 to 12 cycles. There were at least 3 million CDR3-containing paired-end reads obtained from each sample. TCRdb re-called the 5' RACE reads through MiXCR, storing one row per CDR3 protein. Of fewer than 1.5 million distinct CDR3 sequences in the sample, around 39% were seen once. The chain uses TRBV13 and TRBJ1-4; D is ambiguous. Sequencing was done on a sample of blood. The receptor was isolated from a young woman in good health. CDR3 sequence: CASSLGRAPEGEKLFF. In DNA, the CDR3 is TGTGCCAGCAGCTTAGGCCGGGCCCCAGAGGGCGAAAAACTGTTTTTT.